This TCR beta chain was profiled in a study of CD8+CD57+ T cells in acquired aplastic anemia. Study-level background: Mean yield of DNA from sorted CD4+ and CD8+ cells was approximately 3 ug.

This CDR3 is 15 amino acids long. The V gene's germline CDR1 is ENHRY and CDR2 SYGVKD. Study-wide results and caveats: Patients did not significantly differ from controls in CD8+ Simpson's diversity.

In regard to this clonotype: Its antigen remains unknown. An end of the junction differs from the germline gene, which may be a read error.

Genomic DNA provided the template from which TCR beta VDJ and CDR3 profiles were obtained. TCRdb reanalysed the reads using MiXCR and keeps one entry per CDR3 protein. The sample has roughly 190,000 distinct CDR3 sequences; about 53% are singletons. The clonotype comes from a human donor in good health, serving as a control. The sequenced material came from sorted CD4+, CD8+, or CD8+CD57+ T cells (not recorded which) from PBMCs. This chain joins TRBV10-3 and TRBJ1-1, with D possibly TRBD1 on 6 matching bases. CDR3 bases: TGTGCCAGCAGTGAGTTGACAGGCCGGGACACTGAAGCTTTCTTT. Translating it yields CASSELTGRDTEAFF.